These T cell receptor beta chains were read from a single sample in a study of blood T cell repertoires in COVID-19. The protocol was immunoSEQ multiplex PCR, while the TCRdb copy is restricted to in-frame clones and leaves out a portion. The table has 250,000 to 350,000 clones, 80% to 90% seen once. Material: PBMCs or T cells enriched from blood (not recorded which). The receptors derive from a young woman who had recovered from COVID-19. The CDR3 runs from the conserved cysteine through the conserved F or W. Fields, in order: clone size, D gene, V gene, J gene, CDR3 DNA, CDR3 protein. The D gene is left open where the match is weak. Clone size is stated in some rows and not others, as once, few, many or a class when expanded.

>-|TRBD1|TRBV9|TRBJ2-2
TGTGCCAGCAGCCTGAGACAGGGAACCACCGGGGAGCTGTTTTTT
CASSLRQGTTGELFF
>-|TRBD2|TRBV5-1|TRBJ2-3
TGCGCCAGCAGCTTTAGCGGGGGGGCAGATACGCAGTATTTT
CASSFSGGADTQYF
>-|-|TRBV7-8|TRBJ1-4
TGTGCCAGCAGCTTAGAAAGGGGTGAAAAACTGTTTTTT
CASSLERGEKLFF
>-|-|TRBV21-1|TRBJ2-5
TGTGCCAGCACCCCGGACAGCCAAGAGACCCAGTACTTC
CASTPDSQETQYF
>few|-|TRBV7-9|TRBJ1-4
TGTGCCAGCAGCTTAAACTCGGGTAATGAAAAACTGTTTTTT
CASSLNSGNEKLFF
>-|-|TRBV30|TRBJ2-7
TGTGCCTCCTCAGGGGGGAGCTCCTACGAGCAGTACTTC
CASSGGSSYEQYF
>-|TRBD1|TRBV19|TRBJ2-4
TGTGCCAGTAGTATCACGCCTCAGGGGGCGGCCAAAAACATTCAGTACTTC
CASSITPQGAAKNIQYF
>-|-|TRBV30|TRBJ1-4
TGTGCCCAGGAGGGAGGAGAGAGGGAAAAACTGTTTTTT
CAQEGGEREKLFF
>-|-|TRBV5-6|TRBJ1-2
TGTGCCAGCAGCTTGTCACAGTCGGTTGGCTACACCTTC
CASSLSQSVGYTF
>few|TRBD1|TRBV30|TRBJ1-6
TGTGCCTGGAGTCCTTTACGACAGGGGAGCTCCTATAATTCACCCCTCCACTTT
CAWSPLRQGSSYNSPLHF
>-|-|TRBV30|TRBJ1-4
TGTGCCTTGCCTCTCGGGGGAGCGGACTCAACTAATGAAAAACTGTTTTTT
CALPLGGADSTNEKLFF
>-|-|TRBV7-9|TRBJ1-3
TGTGCCAGCAGCTTAGTGACACAGGGAAACACCATATATTTT
CASSLVTQGNTIYF
>-|-|TRBV6-4|TRBJ1-2
TGTGCCAGCAGGCCCTCCGGGACTCGAGGGGGCTACACCTTC
CASRPSGTRGGYTF
>-|-|TRBV3-1/TRBV3-2|TRBJ1-1
TGTGCCAGCAGCCAAAGTTGGCAGGGGACTGAAGCTTTCTTT
CASSQSWQGTEAFF
>-|TRBD2|TRBV5-1|TRBJ2-7
TGCGCCAGCAGCCCGATTGGGACTAGCGGGAGTACCTACGAGCAGTACTTC
CASSPIGTSGSTYEQYF
>-|TRBD2|TRBV19|TRBJ2-5
TGTGCCAGTAGTCCGAGGACTAGCGGGGGTAGGACCCAGTACTTC
CASSPRTSGGRTQYF
>-|TRBD1|TRBV9|TRBJ1-2
TGTGCCAGCAGCGGAACCCGGGACAGATTTCGGAACTATGGCTACACCTTC
CASSGTRDRFRNYGYTF